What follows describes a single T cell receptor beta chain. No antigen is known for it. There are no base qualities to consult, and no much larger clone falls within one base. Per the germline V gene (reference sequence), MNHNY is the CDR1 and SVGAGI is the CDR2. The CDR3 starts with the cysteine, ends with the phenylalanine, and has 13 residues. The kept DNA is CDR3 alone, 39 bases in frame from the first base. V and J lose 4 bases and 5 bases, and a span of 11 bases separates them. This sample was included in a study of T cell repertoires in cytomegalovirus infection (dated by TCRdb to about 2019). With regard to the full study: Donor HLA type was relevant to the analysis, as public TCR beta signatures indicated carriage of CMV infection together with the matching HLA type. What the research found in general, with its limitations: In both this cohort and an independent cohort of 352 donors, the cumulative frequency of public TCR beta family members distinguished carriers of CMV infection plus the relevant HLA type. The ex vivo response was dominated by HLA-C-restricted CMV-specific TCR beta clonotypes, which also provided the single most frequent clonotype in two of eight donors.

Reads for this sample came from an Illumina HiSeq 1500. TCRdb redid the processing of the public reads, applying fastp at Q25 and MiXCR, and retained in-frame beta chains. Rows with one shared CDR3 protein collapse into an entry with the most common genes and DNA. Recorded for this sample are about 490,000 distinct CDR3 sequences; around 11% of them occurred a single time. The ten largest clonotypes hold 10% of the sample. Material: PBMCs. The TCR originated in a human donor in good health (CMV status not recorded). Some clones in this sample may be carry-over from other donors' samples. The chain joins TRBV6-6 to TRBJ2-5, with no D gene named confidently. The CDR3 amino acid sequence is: CASSLDFEETQYF. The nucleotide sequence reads TGTGCCAGCAGTTTAGACTTCGAGGAGACCCAGTACTTC.